This T cell receptor beta chain was recovered during a study of cytomegalovirus exposure and HLA in healthy donors. 13 Jbeta primers and 60 Vbeta primers were used for the PCR. TCRdb keeps only in-frame clones here, not all; method: immunoSEQ multiplex PCR. The data contain tens of thousands of clones, 55% to 80% of them singletons. V lost 6 bases, J lost 3 bases, and 8 bases stayed unmatched. The CDR3 sequence is 15 residues long. Germline assignment: CDR1 MDHEN and CDR2 SYDVKM. The genes are TRBV28 and TRBJ2-7; 10 bases line up with TRBD2. This TCR was recovered from a woman aged 45 to 65 in good health and CMV-seropositive. The sample comprised PBMCs. The CDR3 nucleotides read TGTGCCAGCAGCCCCCCACTAGCGGGAAACTACGAGCAGTACTTC. Translation: CASSPPLAGNYEQYF. Looking up the rest from reference TRBV28 and TRBJ2-7 gives the full variable domain: DVKVTQSSRYLVKRTGEKVFLECVQDMDHENMFWYRQDPGLGLRLIYFSYDVKMKEKGDIPEGYSVSREKKERFSLILESASTNQTSMYLCASSPPLAGNYEQYFGPGTRLTVT.